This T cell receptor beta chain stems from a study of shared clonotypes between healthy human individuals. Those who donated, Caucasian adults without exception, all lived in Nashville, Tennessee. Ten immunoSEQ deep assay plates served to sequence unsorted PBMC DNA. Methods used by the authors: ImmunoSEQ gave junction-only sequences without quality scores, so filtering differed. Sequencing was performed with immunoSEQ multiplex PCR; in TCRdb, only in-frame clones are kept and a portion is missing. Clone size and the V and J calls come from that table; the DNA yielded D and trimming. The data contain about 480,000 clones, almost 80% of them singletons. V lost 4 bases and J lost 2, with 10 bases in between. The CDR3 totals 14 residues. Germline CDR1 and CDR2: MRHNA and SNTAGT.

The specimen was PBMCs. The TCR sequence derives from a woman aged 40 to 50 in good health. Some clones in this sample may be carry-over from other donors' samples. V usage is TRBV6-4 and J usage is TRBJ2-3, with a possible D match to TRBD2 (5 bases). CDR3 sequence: CASSVEGFTDTQYF. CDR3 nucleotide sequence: TGTGCCAGCAGTGTCGAGGGATTCACAGATACGCAGTATTTT.